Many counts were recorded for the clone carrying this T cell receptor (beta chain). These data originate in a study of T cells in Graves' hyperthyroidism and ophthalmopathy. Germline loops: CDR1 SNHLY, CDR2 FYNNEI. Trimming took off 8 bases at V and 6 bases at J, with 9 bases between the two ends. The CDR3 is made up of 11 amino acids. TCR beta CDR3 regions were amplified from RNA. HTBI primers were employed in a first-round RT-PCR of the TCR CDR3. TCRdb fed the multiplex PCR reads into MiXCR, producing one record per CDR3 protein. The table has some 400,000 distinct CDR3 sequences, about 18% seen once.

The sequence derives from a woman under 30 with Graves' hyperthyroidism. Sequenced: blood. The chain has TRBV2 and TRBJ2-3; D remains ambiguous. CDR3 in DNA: TGTGCCAGCGACCAAATGGATACGCAGTATTTT. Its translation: CASDQMDTQYF.